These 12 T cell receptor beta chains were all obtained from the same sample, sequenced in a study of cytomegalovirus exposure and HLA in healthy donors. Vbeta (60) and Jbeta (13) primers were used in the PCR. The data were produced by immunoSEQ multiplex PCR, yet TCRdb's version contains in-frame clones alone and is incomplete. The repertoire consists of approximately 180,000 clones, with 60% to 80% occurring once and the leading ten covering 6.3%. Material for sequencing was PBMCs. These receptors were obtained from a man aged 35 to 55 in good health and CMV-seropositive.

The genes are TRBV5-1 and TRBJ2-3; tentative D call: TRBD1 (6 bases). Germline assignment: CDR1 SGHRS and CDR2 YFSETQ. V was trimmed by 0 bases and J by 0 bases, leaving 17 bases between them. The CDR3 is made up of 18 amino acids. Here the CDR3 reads CASSLETGWGFSTDTQYF. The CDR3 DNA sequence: TGCGCCAGCAGCTTGGAAACAGGGTGGGGTTTTAGCACAGATACGCAGTATTTT.

The CDR3 here is CASSTRLAGDVDEQFF. CDR3 nucleotide sequence: TGTGCCAGCAGCACTAGACTAGCGGGAGACGTGGATGAGCAGTTCTTC. This chain joins TRBV5-4 and TRBJ2-1; TRBD2 matches 12 bases. CDR3 size: 16 residues. The junction had 10 bases not matched to a gene; V was cut back by 4 bases and J by 8 bases. In germline, CDR1 is SGHNT, CDR2 YYREEE (reference sequence).

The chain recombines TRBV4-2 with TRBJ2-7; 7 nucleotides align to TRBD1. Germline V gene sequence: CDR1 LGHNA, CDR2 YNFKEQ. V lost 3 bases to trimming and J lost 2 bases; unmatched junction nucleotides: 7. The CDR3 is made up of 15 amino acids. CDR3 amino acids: CASSQGQGDTYEQYF. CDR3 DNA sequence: TGTGCCAGCAGCCAGGGGCAGGGGGACACCTACGAGCAGTACTTC.

In DNA, the CDR3 is TGTGCCAGTAGTATCTTGTACACAGATACGCAGTATTTT. Translated: CASSILYTDTQYF. This chain uses TRBV19 with TRBJ2-3; unclear D gene. The V end lost 3 bases, the J end lost 2 bases, and 6 bases lay between the germline ends. The length of the CDR3 is 13 residues. Germline V CDR1 and CDR2: LNHDA, SQIVND (reference sequence).

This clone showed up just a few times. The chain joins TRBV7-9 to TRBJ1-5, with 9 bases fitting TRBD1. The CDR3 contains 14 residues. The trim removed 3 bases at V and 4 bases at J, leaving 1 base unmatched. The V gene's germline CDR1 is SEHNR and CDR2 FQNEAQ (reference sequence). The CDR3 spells CASSFGQGNQPQHF. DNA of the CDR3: TGTGCCAGCAGCTTTGGACAGGGGAATCAGCCCCAGCATTTT.

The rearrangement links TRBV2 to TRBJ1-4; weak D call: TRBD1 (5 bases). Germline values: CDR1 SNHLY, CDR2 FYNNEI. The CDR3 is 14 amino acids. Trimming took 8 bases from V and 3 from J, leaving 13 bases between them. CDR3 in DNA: TGTGCCAGCCATTACGACAGCGCTAATGAAAAACTGTTTTTT. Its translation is CASHYDSANEKLFF. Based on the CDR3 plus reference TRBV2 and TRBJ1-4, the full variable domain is EPEVTQTPSHQVTQMGQEVILRCVPISNHLYFYWYRQILGQKVEFLVSFYNNEISEKSEIFDDQFSVERPDGSNFTLKIRSTKLEDSAMYFCASHYDSANEKLFFGSGTQLSVL.

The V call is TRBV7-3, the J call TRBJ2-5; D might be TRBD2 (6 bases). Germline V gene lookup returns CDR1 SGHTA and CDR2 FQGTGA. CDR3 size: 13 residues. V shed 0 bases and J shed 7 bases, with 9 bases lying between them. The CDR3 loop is CASSLTKAGTQYF. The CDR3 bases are TGTGCCAGCAGCTTAACGAAAGCGGGGACCCAGTACTTC. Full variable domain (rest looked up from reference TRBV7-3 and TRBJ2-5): GAGVSQTPSNKVTEKGKYVELRCDPISGHTALYWYRQSLGQGPEFLIYFQGTGAADDSGLPNDRFFAVRPEGSVSTLKIQRTERGDSAVYLCASSLTKAGTQYFGPGTRLLVL.

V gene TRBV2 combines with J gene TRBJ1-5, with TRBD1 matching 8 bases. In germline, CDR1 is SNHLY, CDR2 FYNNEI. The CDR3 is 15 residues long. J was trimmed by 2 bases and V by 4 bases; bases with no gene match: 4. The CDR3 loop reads CASSGETGGNQPQHF. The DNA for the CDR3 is TGTGCCAGCAGTGGTGAGACAGGGGGCAATCAGCCCCAGCATTTT.

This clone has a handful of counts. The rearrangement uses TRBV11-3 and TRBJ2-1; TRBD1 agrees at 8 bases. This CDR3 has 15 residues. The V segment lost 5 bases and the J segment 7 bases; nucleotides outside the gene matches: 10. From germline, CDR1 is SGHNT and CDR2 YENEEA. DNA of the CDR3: TGTGCCAGCAGCGGGAGCACAGGGGGTGGGAATGAGCAGTTCTTC. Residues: CASSGSTGGGNEQFF. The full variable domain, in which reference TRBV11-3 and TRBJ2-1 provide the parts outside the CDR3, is EAGVVQSPRYKIIEKKQPVAFWCNPISGHNTLYWYLQNLGQGPELLIRYENEEAVDDSQLPKDRFSAERLKGVDSTLKIQPAELGDSAVYLCASSGSTGGGNEQFFGPGTRLTVL.

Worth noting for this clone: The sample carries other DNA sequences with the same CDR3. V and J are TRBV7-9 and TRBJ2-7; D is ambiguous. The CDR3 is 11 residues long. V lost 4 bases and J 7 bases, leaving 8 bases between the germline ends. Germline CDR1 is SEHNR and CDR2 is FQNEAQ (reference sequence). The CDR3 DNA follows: TGTGCCAGCAGCTCCGCGCGGGAGCAGTACTTC. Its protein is CASSSAREQYF.

The CDR3 DNA follows: TGTGCCTGGATAGATTGGAGGCCGTACAATGAGCAGTTCTTC. It is translated as CAWIDWRPYNEQFF. V gene TRBV30 combines with J gene TRBJ2-1; D might be TRBD2 (5 bases). The germline V and J ends were trimmed by 4 bases and 4 bases, with 14 bases remaining between them. The CDR3 runs to 14 residues. From germline, CDR1 is GTSNPN and CDR2 SVGIG (reference sequence).

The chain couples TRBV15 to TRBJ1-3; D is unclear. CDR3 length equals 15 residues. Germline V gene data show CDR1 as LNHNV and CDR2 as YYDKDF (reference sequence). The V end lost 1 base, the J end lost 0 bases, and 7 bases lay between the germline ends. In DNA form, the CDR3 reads TGTGCCACCAGCAGAGGACGGGTCTCTGGAAACACCATATATTTT. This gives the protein CATSRGRVSGNTIYF. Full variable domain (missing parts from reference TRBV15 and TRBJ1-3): DAMVIQNPRYQVTQFGKPVTLSCSQTLNHNVMYWYQQKSSQAPKLLFHYYDKDFNNEADTPDNFQSRRPNTSFCFLDIRSPGLGDTAMYLCATSRGRVSGNTIYFGEGSWLTVV.